The 13 T cell receptor beta chains presented below share a single source sample, sequenced in a study of identical twins. TCRdb re-called the 5' RACE reads through MiXCR, storing one row per CDR3 protein. Here the sample spans just under 650,000 distinct CDR3 sequences, roughly 7.1% being singletons. These data are also associated with another study on yellow fever vaccine responses in identical twins.

Specimen: PBMCs. The receptors were gathered from a woman aged 18-29 years in good health.

The table lists this clonotype with many counts. The CDR3: CATSDPLGDSNQPQHF. The CDR3 DNA follows: TGTGCCACCAGTGACCCTCTAGGGGACAGCAATCAGCCCCAGCATTTT. This chain connects TRBV24-1 to TRBJ1-5, with D possibly matching TRBD1 (5 bases). CDR1 is KGHDR and CDR2 is SFDVKD in the germline V gene. Trimming cost V 4 bases and J 1 base, with 13 bases left between them. The CDR3 contains 16 residues.

This clonotype was picked up many times. The rearrangement uses TRBV5-6 and TRBJ2-3; D gene ambiguous. With 4 bases removed from V and 2 bases from J, the gap between germline ends came to 8 bases. The CDR3 extends over 13 amino acids. CDR1 and CDR2 (germline): SGHDT, YYEEEE. CDR3 coding DNA: TGTGCCAGCAGCCACGTGTCCACAGATACGCAGTATTTT. Translation: CASSHVSTDTQYF.

This clonotype was observed many times. The chain joins TRBV12-3 or TRBV12-4 to TRBJ2-5; D call uncertain. CDR3 length: 13 amino acids. Trimming removed 8 bases from V and 2 bases from J, with 12 bases in between. Written as DNA, the CDR3 is TGTGCCAGCGCCTCGGTCAGACAAGAGACCCAGTACTTC. As protein: CASASVRQETQYF.

This clonotype was seen repeatedly, ten times or more. V and J are TRBV10-3 and TRBJ1-1, with 11 bases identical to TRBD1. The germline gives CDR1 ENHRY, CDR2 SYGVKD. The trim removed 6 bases at V and 6 bases at J, leaving 6 bases unmatched. This CDR3 has 14 amino acids. The CDR3 nucleotides read TGTGCCATCAGCTCCCGGGACAGGGGGGCTGAAGCTTTCTTT. It yields the protein CAISSRDRGAEAFF.

This clonotype was picked up many times. The J gene is TRBJ2-1, the V gene TRBV11-2, with TRBD1 identical over 8 bases. V was clipped by 7 bases and J by 3 bases; unmatched bases: 11. The germline V gene encodes CDR1 SGHAT and CDR2 FQNNGV. This CDR3 is built from 16 residues. The CDR3 region is CASTLSQGAVYNEQFF. The CDR3 DNA reads TGTGCCAGCACCCTTAGTCAGGGGGCCGTCTACAATGAGCAGTTCTTC.

This clonotype was picked up many times. V is TRBV6-1 and J is TRBJ1-2, with D maybe TRBD1 (6 bases). Between the trimmed V and J ends, which lost 9 bases and 5 bases, there was a span of 16 bases. The CDR3 loop spans 13 amino acids. CDR1 and CDR2 from the germline V gene are MNHNS and SASEGT. The CDR3 protein is CASLGHQNYGYTF. CDR3 nucleotide sequence: TGTGCCAGTCTGGGACATCAAAATTATGGCTACACCTTC.

The chain has TRBV20-1 and TRBJ2-7, with a weak D call TRBD2 (6 bases). The CDR3 covers 13 residues. Germline CDR1 DFQATT, CDR2 SNEGSKA (reference sequence). V lost 6 bases and J lost 2, with 14 bases in between. CDR3: CSARPGLPYEQYV. The DNA for the CDR3 is TGCAGTGCCAGGCCGGGACTCCCCTACGAGCAGTACGTC.

This clonotype has a count of ten or more. The genes are TRBV9 and TRBJ2-5; 14 bases map to TRBD2. The CDR3 consists of 14 residues. CDR1 is SGDLS, CDR2 YYNGEE, per germline. V lost 5 bases to trimming and J lost 4 bases; unmatched junction nucleotides: 1. CDR3 coding DNA: TGTGCCAGCAGTGGGACTAGCGGGAGAGAGACCCAGTACTTC. Translated, it gives CASSGTSGRETQYF.

This clonotype occurred a few times. The CDR3 is CSANSGRSYNEQFF. In nucleotides, the CDR3 is TGCAGTGCTAATAGCGGGAGAAGCTACAATGAGCAGTTCTTC. V gene TRBV20-1 combines with J gene TRBJ2-1, with 9 bases that match TRBD2. CDR1 DFQATT and CDR2 SNEGSKA come from the germline V gene (reference sequence). With 4 bases clipped from V and 3 bases from J, the junction kept 4 bases outside the gene matches. The CDR3 is made up of 14 amino acids.

The chain joins TRBV20-1 to TRBJ2-7; 8 bases are shared with TRBD1. Germline trimming cut 0 bases from V and 2 bases from J; bases unmatched to any gene: 3. The CDR3 runs to 14 residues. Germline loops: CDR1 DFQATT, CDR2 SNEGSKA (reference sequence). CDR3 sequence reads: CSARDPGGTYEQYV. CDR3 DNA sequence: TGCAGTGCTAGAGATCCAGGGGGCACCTACGAGCAGTACGTC.

This clonotype was counted many times. V usage is TRBV5-1 and J usage is TRBJ2-1; D may be TRBD1 or TRBD2 (5 bases each). This CDR3 is 13 amino acids long. Germline V lookup: CDR1 SGHRS, CDR2 YFSETQ. V was cut by 0 bases and J by 7 bases, with 8 bases left in between. The CDR3 region is CASSLVWGNEQFF. The CDR3, as DNA: TGCGCCAGCAGCTTGGTTTGGGGGAATGAGCAGTTCTTC.

Many counts were recorded for this clonotype. The rearrangement uses TRBV12-3 or TRBV12-4 and TRBJ1-6; D gene uncertain. Trimming took off 4 bases at V and 6 bases at J, with 19 bases between the two ends. This CDR3 region has 17 residues. CDR3 protein: CASSSPRTGISNSPLHF. The DNA for the CDR3 is TGTGCCAGCAGTTCGCCAAGAACCGGGATTTCTAATTCACCCCTCCACTTT.

The V gene is TRBV2, the J gene TRBJ2-2; maybe TRBD1 (6 bases). Germline assignment: CDR1 SNHLY and CDR2 FYNNEI. This CDR3 comprises 13 residues. Between the trimmed V and J ends, which lost 6 bases and 4 bases, there was a span of 9 bases. The CDR3 bases are TGTGCCAGCAGACCGGACAGCACCGGGGAGCTGTTTTTT. It specifies CASRPDSTGELFF.